This TCR beta chain was retrieved from a study of T cell responses to AZD1222 COVID-19 vaccine. The study, taken as a whole, reports: Clonal diversity may have been underestimated, and the donors were mostly white British, with more females than males.

Germline assignment: CDR1 SGHRS and CDR2 YFSETQ. Between the trimmed V and J ends, which lost 4 bases and 5 bases, there was a span of 9 bases. This CDR3 spans 13 amino acids. The table came from immunoSEQ multiplex PCR; TCRdb's copy has only in-frame clones and leaves some out. The sample lists some 110,000 clones, about four fifths seen once, with under 10% in the top ten. This clone has ten or more counts. Its antigen remains unidentified. This TCR derives from an adult in good health. The chain couples TRBV5-1 to TRBJ1-4, with D possibly matching TRBD1 (5 bases). The starting material was peripheral blood, obtained on day 0 of AZD1222 vaccination. The CDR3 protein is CASSRGENEKLFF. The CDR3 DNA follows: TGCGCCAGCAGCCGAGGGGAAAATGAAAAACTGTTTTTT.